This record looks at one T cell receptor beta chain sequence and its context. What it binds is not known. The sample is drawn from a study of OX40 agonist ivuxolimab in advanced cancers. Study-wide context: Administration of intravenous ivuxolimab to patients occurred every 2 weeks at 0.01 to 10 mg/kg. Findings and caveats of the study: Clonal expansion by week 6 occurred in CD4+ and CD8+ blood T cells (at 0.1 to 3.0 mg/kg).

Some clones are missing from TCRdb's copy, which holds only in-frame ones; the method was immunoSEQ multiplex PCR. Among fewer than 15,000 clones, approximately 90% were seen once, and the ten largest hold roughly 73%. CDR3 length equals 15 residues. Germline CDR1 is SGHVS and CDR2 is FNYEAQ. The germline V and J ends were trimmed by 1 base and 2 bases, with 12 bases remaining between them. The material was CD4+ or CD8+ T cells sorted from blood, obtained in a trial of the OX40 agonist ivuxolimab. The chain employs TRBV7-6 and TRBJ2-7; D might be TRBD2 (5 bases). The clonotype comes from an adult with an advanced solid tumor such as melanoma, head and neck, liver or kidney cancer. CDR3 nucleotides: TGTGCCAGCAGCTTAGATCCGGGGTCGACCTACGAGCAGTACTTC. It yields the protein CASSLDPGSTYEQYF.